The 29 T cell receptor beta chains below come from one sample, sequenced in a study of blood T cell repertoires in COVID-19. The method was immunoSEQ multiplex PCR; TCRdb's version includes in-frame clones alone and lacks a portion of them. Of some 38,000 clones in the sample, around 83% were seen once. The sequenced material came from peripheral blood. These TCRs come from a man in his 60s with active or convalescent COVID-19.

The rearrangement links TRBV6-5 to TRBJ1-2; weak D call: TRBD1 (6 bases). There are 12 residues in the CDR3. Germline assignment: CDR1 MNHEY and CDR2 SVGAGI. Trimming removed 5 bases at V and 3 bases at J, with 7 bases between. This CDR3 is CASSPGDYGYTF. The DNA for the CDR3 is TGTGCCAGCAGTCCAGGGGACTATGGCTACACCTTC.

The chain couples TRBV5-1 to TRBJ2-3, with D maybe TRBD1 (6 bases). With 4 bases removed from V and 2 bases from J, the gap between germline ends came to 14 bases. CDR1 and CDR2 from the germline V gene are SGHRS and YFSETQ. The CDR3 spans 15 residues. CDR3 protein: CASSLLTGYTDTQYF. The CDR3 region has the DNA TGCGCCAGCAGCCTGTTGACAGGTTACACAGATACGCAGTATTTT.

The rearrangement joins TRBV4-1 to TRBJ2-3; the D gene is possibly TRBD1 (5 bases). The V end was cut by 3 bases, the J end by 5 bases, with 12 bases between. The V gene's germline CDR1 is MGHRA and CDR2 YSYEKL. This CDR3 region has 14 residues. As DNA, the CDR3 is TGCGCCAGCAGCCAGGCAGGGCTCGTAGATACGCAGTATTTT. Translating gives CASSQAGLVDTQYF.

The J gene is TRBJ2-2, the V gene TRBV5-1; 9 bases fit TRBD2. CDR3 length: 15 amino acids. The ends lost 4 bases at V and 3 bases at J; junction bases unmatched: 4. Germline assignment: CDR1 SGHRS and CDR2 YFSETQ. CDR3 nucleotide sequence: TGCGCCAGCAGCCGAGCGGGGGGACACACCGGGGAGCTGTTTTTT. Its translation: CASSRAGGHTGELFF.

The V and J genes are TRBV7-9 and TRBJ2-6; D is undetermined. The V gene's germline CDR1 is SEHNR and CDR2 FQNEAQ (reference sequence). With 5 bases removed from V and 1 base from J, the gap between germline ends came to 9 bases. This CDR3 has 15 residues. The DNA for the CDR3 is TGTGCCAGCAGCGTCTCGAGTTCTGGGGCCAACGTCCTGACTTTC. Amino acid sequence: CASSVSSSGANVLTF.

The chain combines TRBV12-3 or TRBV12-4 with TRBJ1-1; D is perhaps TRBD1 (6 bases). This CDR3 has 13 amino acids. V lost 8 bases to trimming and J lost 7 bases, with 17 bases between them. CDR3 region: CASRQQGYNEAFF. DNA of the CDR3: TGTGCCAGCCGTCAGCAGGGGTATAATGAAGCTTTCTTT.

This clone has a single count. This chain uses TRBV7-7 with TRBJ1-1; D not certain. The CDR3 runs 13 residues. Trimming removed 1 base at V and 0 bases at J, with 3 bases between. Germline V lookup: CDR1 SSHAT, CDR2 FNYEAQ (reference sequence). CDR3 sequence reads: CASSLVLNTEAFF. DNA for the CDR3: TGTGCCAGCAGCTTAGTCTTGAACACTGAAGCTTTCTTT.

The chain combines TRBV19 with TRBJ1-2, with D tentatively TRBD1 (6 bases). The germline V and J ends were trimmed by 7 bases and 1 base, with 13 bases remaining between them. This CDR3 spans 14 amino acids. Germline assignment: CDR1 LNHDA and CDR2 SQIVND (reference sequence). The CDR3 DNA reads TGTGCCAGTACCCACAGGGAGATTAACTATGGCTACACCTTC. This sequence encodes CASTHREINYGYTF.

This chain connects TRBV29-1 to TRBJ2-1; maybe TRBD2 (6 bases). CDR1 is SQVTM and CDR2 is ANQGSEA in the germline V gene. This CDR3 comprises 15 residues. V shed 6 bases and J shed 5 bases, with 20 bases lying between them. The CDR3, as DNA: TGCAGCGTATCTACCGGGACTTTCCATCACAATGAGCAGTTCTTC. The encoded protein is CSVSTGTFHHNEQFF.

The chain employs TRBV27 and TRBJ1-5, with TRBD1 matching 7 bases. This CDR3 spans 15 amino acids. Germline V CDR1 and CDR2: MNHEY, SMNVEV (reference sequence). Losses at the gene ends were 4 bases for V and 1 base for J; bases not matched to a gene: 4. CDR3 coding DNA: TGTGCCAGCAGTTCGACGGGACAGAGCAATCAGCCCCAGCATTTT. This codes for CASSSTGQSNQPQHF.

The chain couples TRBV5-1 to TRBJ1-6; 8 positions match TRBD1. CDR1 and CDR2 (germline): SGHRS, YFSETQ. CDR3 length equals 15 residues. The V gene end was trimmed by 4 bases and the J gene end by 6 bases; junction bases not matched to a gene: 6. The CDR3 protein is CASSGGQGRNSPLHF. Written as DNA, the CDR3 is TGCGCCAGCAGCGGAGGACAGGGACGTAATTCACCCCTCCACTTT.

This clone showed up just once. The genes are TRBV6-5 and TRBJ1-6, with 8 positions matching TRBD1. There are 13 residues in the CDR3. CDR1 and CDR2 from the germline V gene are MNHEY and SVGAGI. The V and J ends lost 6 bases and 10 bases, in that order; junction bases with no gene match: 5. CDR3 region: CASSQGAGSPLHF. CDR3 DNA: TGTGCCAGCAGCCAGGGGGCGGGGTCACCCCTCCACTTT.

V usage is TRBV6-5 and J usage is TRBJ2-4; 9 nucleotides match TRBD1. Unmatched junction bases numbered 4, after V lost 7 bases and J lost 6 bases. CDR1 is MNHEY, CDR2 SVGAGI, per germline. This CDR3 spans 13 amino acids. The CDR3 nucleotides are TGTGCCAGCACTAGGGGACAGGGAAACATTCAGTACTTC. Its translation is CASTRGQGNIQYF.

This clone was detected a few times. J is TRBJ2-5 and V is TRBV4-1, with TRBD2 matching over 7 bases. V lost 1 base and J lost 2; bases outside the gene matches: 10. This CDR3 is 17 amino acids long. Germline CDR1 MGHRA, CDR2 YSYEKL. The CDR3 loop is CASSQVPIWRGQETQYF. The CDR3 DNA is TGCGCCAGCAGCCAAGTGCCTATTTGGCGGGGGCAAGAGACCCAGTACTTC.

This clone has just a few counts. The CDR3 reads CASSLQQGLGEKLFF. The DNA for the CDR3 is TGCGCCAGCAGCTTACAGCAGGGTTTAGGCGAAAAACTGTTTTTT. V is TRBV5-1 and J is TRBJ1-4; D is perhaps TRBD1 (5 bases). The CDR3 contains 15 residues. Germline CDR1 SGHRS, CDR2 YFSETQ. V lost 2 bases and J lost 8, with 16 bases in between.

The chain carries TRBV7-8 and TRBJ2-5; D not resolved. V lost 0 bases and J 0 bases, leaving 5 bases between the germline ends. The CDR3 has 14 amino acids. Per the germline V gene, CDR1 is SGHVS and CDR2 is FQNEAQ. The CDR3 protein is CASSLAQYQETQYF. Written as DNA, the CDR3 is TGTGCCAGCAGCTTAGCGCAGTACCAAGAGACCCAGTACTTC. The whole variable domain, filled in from reference TRBV7-8 and TRBJ2-5, reads GAGVSQSPRYKVAKRGQDVALRCDPISGHVSLFWYQQALGQGPEFLTYFQNEAQLDKSGLPSDRFFAERPEGSVSTLKIQRTQQEDSAVYLCASSLAQYQETQYFGPGTRLLVL.

This chain uses TRBV28 with TRBJ1-5; the match to TRBD1 covers 7 bases. The CDR3 contains 15 residues. V trimming: 1 base; J trimming: 7 bases; junction bases outside the gene matches: 7. CDR1 is MDHEN, CDR2 SYDVKM, per germline. CDR3 sequence: CASSLSPGGGQPQHF. In DNA form, the CDR3 reads TGTGCCAGCAGTTTATCTCCAGGGGGTGGACAGCCCCAGCATTTT. Full variable domain (missing parts from reference TRBV28 and TRBJ1-5): DVKVTQSSRYLVKRTGEKVFLECVQDMDHENMFWYRQDPGLGLRLIYFSYDVKMKEKGDIPEGYSVSREKKERFSLILESASTNQTSMYLCASSLSPGGGQPQHFGDGTRLSIL.

CDR3 coding DNA: TGTGCCAGCAGCTTAGATGCGGGAGCCGGATCCTACGAGCAGTACGTC. This translates into CASSLDAGAGSYEQYV. J is TRBJ2-7 and V is TRBV7-9; 7 nucleotides agree with TRBD2. The CDR3 totals 16 residues. The germline V gene has CDR1 SEHNR and CDR2 FQNEAQ (reference sequence). The ends lost 1 base at V and 1 base at J; junction bases unmatched: 7.

The chain links TRBV7-2 to TRBJ1-3; D unresolved. The germline CDR1 and CDR2 sequences are SGHTA and FQGNSA. The CDR3 loop spans 15 amino acids. The V gene lost 4 bases and the J gene lost 1 base, with 11 bases spanning the gap. DNA for the CDR3: TGTGCCAGCAGCTCATACGCAGGTTCTGGAAACACCATATATTTT. This translates into CASSSYAGSGNTIYF.

The chain uses TRBV19 and TRBJ1-6; TRBD1 matches at 8 bases. Germline CDR1 is LNHDA and CDR2 is SQIVND (reference sequence). CDR3 length equals 13 residues. V was clipped by 7 bases and J by 10 bases; unmatched bases: 6. The CDR3 spells CASTGTGASPLHF. The CDR3, as DNA: TGTGCCAGTACCGGGACAGGTGCCTCACCCCTCCACTTT.

The sample holds one count of this clone. This chain joins TRBV27 and TRBJ2-1, with D perhaps TRBD1 (7 bases). The V end was cut by 6 bases, the J end by 2 bases, with 14 bases between. The CDR3 is made up of 15 amino acids. Germline CDR1 MNHEY, CDR2 SMNVEV (reference sequence). The CDR3 DNA follows: TGTGCCAGCAGCCCAGGGGGGCCCGCCTACAATGAGCAGTTCTTC. Protein sequence: CASSPGGPAYNEQFF.

V and J are TRBV28 and TRBJ1-5, with D hard to call. Trimming pared 1 base from V and 3 bases from J, leaving 7 bases between. This CDR3 has 14 residues. Germline V gene sequence: CDR1 MDHEN, CDR2 SYDVKM. The CDR3: CASSLLQTNQPQHF. CDR3 DNA sequence: TGTGCCAGCAGTTTATTACAGACCAATCAGCCCCAGCATTTT.

The V call is TRBV7-9, the J call TRBJ1-5, with D uncertain. This CDR3 has 12 amino acids. The germline CDR1 and CDR2 sequences are SEHNR and FQNEAQ (reference sequence). The V and J ends lost 4 bases and 9 bases respectively, with 10 bases between them. Here the CDR3 reads CASSSPPGPQHF. The CDR3 DNA is TGTGCCAGCAGCTCCCCCCCGGGGCCCCAGCATTTT.

This rearrangement joins TRBV2 to TRBJ1-6, with D tentatively TRBD1 (5 bases). The V end lost 3 bases, the J end lost 10 bases, and 13 bases lay between the germline ends. The CDR3 has 14 residues. Germline CDR1 SNHLY, CDR2 FYNNEI. CDR3 coding DNA: TGTGCCAGCAGTGATTTCGGGGGACGGTCACCCCTCCACTTT. Its translation: CASSDFGGRSPLHF.

This clone was picked up one time. The V call is TRBV28, the J call TRBJ1-3, with a tentative D call TRBD1 (5 bases). This CDR3 spans 17 amino acids. V was shortened by 6 bases and J by 0 bases, with 18 bases between the two germline ends. Germline V gene lookup returns CDR1 MDHEN and CDR2 SYDVKM. The CDR3 region is CASSPMQGAYSGNTIYF. In DNA form, the CDR3 reads TGTGCCAGCAGCCCCATGCAGGGCGCATACTCTGGAAACACCATATATTTT.

The V call is TRBV6-5, the J call TRBJ2-7, with 9 nucleotides matching TRBD2. The CDR3 has 12 amino acids. The V and J ends lost 10 bases and 4 bases, in that order; junction bases with no gene match: 5. Germline CDR1 reads MNHEY; CDR2 reads SVGAGI. The CDR3, as DNA: TGTGCCACGCGGACTAGCGCTTACGAGCAGTACGTC. Amino acid sequence: CATRTSAYEQYV.

About this clone: Germline is not matched at one junction end, which may reflect a read error. The chain carries TRBV10-3 and TRBJ2-1, with a possible D match to TRBD2 (5 bases). Germline CDR1 is ENHRY and CDR2 is SYGVKD. CDR3 size: 12 residues. The CDR3: CAISVKGGEWVF. The CDR3 nucleotides read TGTGCCATCAGTGTCAAAGGAGGAGAGTGGGTCTTC.

V and J are TRBV10-3 and TRBJ2-3, with TRBD2 identical over 9 bases. Trimming removed 9 bases from V and 3 bases from J; junction bases left unmatched: 7. Germline CDR1 is ENHRY and CDR2 is SYGVKD. The CDR3 extends over 14 amino acids. CDR3 protein: CAISGGLSTDTQYF. In DNA form, the CDR3 reads TGTGCCATTAGCGGGGGATTAAGTACAGATACGCAGTATTTT.

The rearrangement joins TRBV9 to TRBJ2-3; 12 bases are shared with TRBD2. Germline CDR1 and CDR2: SGDLS and YYNGEE. The V segment lost 4 bases and the J segment 5 bases; nucleotides outside the gene matches: 8. The CDR3 spans 16 residues. The CDR3 loop is CASSLRLAGVIDTQYF. CDR3 bases: TGTGCCAGCAGCCTCCGACTAGCGGGAGTGATAGATACGCAGTATTTT.